Listed here are 27 T cell receptor beta chains from one sample, sequenced in a study of OX40 agonist ivuxolimab in advanced cancers. This table comes from immunoSEQ multiplex PCR, and its TCRdb copy is limited to in-frame clones, with some not included. This sample has fewer than 65,000 clones, with 85% to 95% found just once. The sample was CD4+ or CD8+ T cells sorted from blood, taken in a trial of the OX40 agonist ivuxolimab. All receptors derive from an adult with an advanced solid tumor such as melanoma, head and neck, liver or kidney cancer.

This chain joins TRBV4-3 and TRBJ2-1; 9 bases map to TRBD1. CDR1 and CDR2 from the germline V gene are LGHNA and YSLEER. The CDR3 runs to 17 residues. V shed 0 bases and J 1 base; nucleotides not matched to a gene: 4. CDR3 sequence reads: CASSQEGGTGSYNEQFF. The CDR3 bases are TGCGCCAGCAGCCAAGAGGGAGGGACAGGGTCCTACAATGAGCAGTTCTTC.

This chain uses TRBV30 with TRBJ2-1, with no clear D. The CDR3 length is 14 residues. Trimming took off 2 bases at V and 2 bases at J, with 10 bases between the two ends. From germline, CDR1 is GTSNPN and CDR2 SVGIG (reference sequence). CDR3 coding DNA: TGTGCCTGGAGTCCTACAATGGCCTACAATGAGCAGTTCTTC. Translation gives CAWSPTMAYNEQFF. Based on the CDR3 plus reference TRBV30 and TRBJ2-1, the full variable domain is SQTIHQWPATLVQPVGSPLSLECTVEGTSNPNLYWYRQAAGRGLQLLFYSVGIGQISSEVPQNLSASRPQDRQFILSSKKLLLSDSGFYLCAWSPTMAYNEQFFGPGTRLTVL.

The chain is built from TRBV6-1 and TRBJ2-7; D gene unclear. Germline CDR1 is MNHNS and CDR2 is SASEGT. Trimming took 4 bases from V and 3 from J, leaving 19 bases between them. The CDR3 totals 16 residues. CDR3: CASSGPHSSTVYEQYF. CDR3 bases: TGTGCCAGCAGTGGCCCTCATTCATCCACCGTCTACGAGCAGTACTTC.

The rearrangement links TRBV7-8 to TRBJ1-1; TRBD1 agrees at 9 bases. This CDR3 has 13 amino acids. With 7 bases clipped from V and 4 bases from J, the junction kept 4 bases outside the gene matches. Looked up from germline, CDR1 is SGHVS and CDR2 is FQNEAQ. The CDR3 reads CASIHRGLTEAFF. CDR3 in DNA: TGTGCCAGCATCCACAGGGGGCTCACTGAAGCTTTCTTT.

The chain carries TRBV5-1 and TRBJ2-7; 7 positions agree with TRBD2. V trimming: 2 bases; J trimming: 6 bases; junction bases outside the gene matches: 8. Germline V CDR1 and CDR2: SGHRS, YFSETQ. The CDR3 has 14 residues. The CDR3 loop is CASSFSLREPEQYF. CDR3 coding DNA: TGCGCCAGCAGCTTTTCTTTGCGGGAGCCCGAGCAGTACTTC.

The J gene is TRBJ1-4, the V gene TRBV28; the D is unclear. Per germline, CDR1 MDHEN and CDR2 SYDVKM. This CDR3 comprises 15 residues. The V end was cut by 2 bases, the J end by 3 bases, with 10 bases between. The CDR3 coding sequence is TGTGCCAGCAGTTTAACCCAGTTGTCTAATGAAAAACTGTTTTTT. It is translated as CASSLTQLSNEKLFF.

The chain recombines TRBV4-1 with TRBJ1-2, with D unresolved. V gave up 0 bases and J gave up 1 base, with 9 bases separating them. Germline CDR1 and CDR2: MGHRA and YSYEKL. The CDR3 runs 15 residues. The CDR3 coding sequence is TGCGCCAGCAGCCAAGATCTAACACATAACTATGGCTACACCTTC. Amino acid sequence: CASSQDLTHNYGYTF.

V usage is TRBV10-3 and J usage is TRBJ1-2; D is uncertain. This CDR3 contains 15 residues. The germline CDR1 and CDR2 sequences are ENHRY and SYGVKD. The V end was cut by 0 bases, the J end by 5 bases, with 13 bases between. The CDR3 loop is CAISESSRSTYGYTF. In DNA form, the CDR3 reads TGTGCCATCAGTGAGTCTTCCCGCTCCACTTATGGCTACACCTTC.

V is TRBV7-2 and J is TRBJ2-7; 8 bases map to TRBD2. CDR1 is SGHTA and CDR2 is FQGNSA in the germline V gene. The V segment lost 4 bases and the J segment 4 bases; nucleotides outside the gene matches: 9. The CDR3 totals 15 residues. The CDR3 DNA follows: TGTGCCAGCAGCTCCTCAGCGGGAGCCCTATACGAGCAGTACTTC. Amino acids: CASSSSAGALYEQYF.

This chain uses TRBV10-3 with TRBJ2-1; a weak D match, TRBD2 (6 bases). Germline CDR1 reads ENHRY; CDR2 reads SYGVKD. Trimming shortened V by 4 bases and J by 3 bases, and 10 bases separated the two germline ends. The CDR3 covers 14 residues. CDR3 DNA sequence: TGTGCCATCAGTGGTCGGGGACTCTACAATGAGCAGTTCTTC. Its protein product is CAISGRGLYNEQFF.

The chain employs TRBV27 and TRBJ2-7; D is perhaps TRBD2 (5 bases). CDR1 and CDR2 from the germline V gene are MNHEY and SMNVEV (reference sequence). This CDR3 comprises 16 residues. The V end was cut by 3 bases, the J end by 2 bases, with 17 bases between. CDR3 coding DNA: TGTGCCAGCAGTTTTCCCAACCCCACCGGGGCCTACGAGCAGTACTTC. Protein product: CASSFPNPTGAYEQYF.

V usage is TRBV5-5 and J usage is TRBJ1-1; weak D call: TRBD1 (5 bases). The V gene lost 2 bases and the J gene lost 9 bases, with 17 bases spanning the gap. The length of the CDR3 is 14 residues. Per the germline V gene, CDR1 is SGHKS and CDR2 is YYEKEE (reference sequence). CDR3 sequence: CASSLWDGDQKAFF. DNA for the CDR3: TGTGCCAGCAGCTTATGGGATGGGGACCAAAAAGCTTTCTTT.

The chain is built from TRBV7-8 and TRBJ2-3; no firm D call. Trimming cost V 1 base and J 0 bases, with 8 bases left between them. Germline loops: CDR1 SGHVS, CDR2 FQNEAQ. The CDR3 spans 15 residues. CDR3 nucleotide sequence: TGTGCCAGCAGCTTAGTAGCTAGAAGCACAGATACGCAGTATTTT. Its translation: CASSLVARSTDTQYF.

The V gene is TRBV5-6, the J gene TRBJ2-7; weak D call: TRBD1 (6 bases). The germline V gene encodes CDR1 SGHDT and CDR2 YYEEEE. V lost 6 bases and J 1 base, leaving 14 bases between the germline ends. This CDR3 has 14 amino acids. This chain's CDR3 is CASNLDSNSYEQYF. CDR3 coding DNA: TGTGCCAGCAACCTGGACAGCAATTCCTACGAGCAGTACTTC.

V usage is TRBV11-3 and J usage is TRBJ1-2, with D unresolved. The CDR3 consists of 15 residues. V lost 2 bases and J lost 2, with 12 bases in between. In germline, CDR1 is SGHNT, CDR2 YENEEA. The CDR3 loop reads CASSLSGTANYGYTF. CDR3 DNA sequence: TGTGCCAGCAGCTTAAGCGGTACGGCCAACTATGGCTACACCTTC.

Only one count was recorded for this clone. The V gene is TRBV21-1, the J gene TRBJ1-4. TRBV21-1 is a documented pseudogene. The CDR3 has 18 amino acids. CDR3 protein: CASSKGLLRILENEKLFF. The CDR3, as DNA: TGTGCCAGCAGCAAAGGCCTACTCCGAATTTTAGAAAATGAAAAACTGTTTTTT.

Written as DNA, the CDR3 is TGTGCCAGCAGCTTTGGGCTAGAGCAGTTCTTC. Residues: CASSFGLEQFF. The chain recombines TRBV7-2 with TRBJ2-1; D remains ambiguous. V was clipped by 3 bases and J by 10 bases, with 7 bases between them. The CDR3 totals 11 residues. CDR1 SGHTA and CDR2 FQGNSA come from the germline V gene.

The CDR3 is CASSAGTSGSEQYF. DNA for the CDR3: TGTGCCAGCAGCGCCGGGACTAGCGGGAGCGAGCAGTACTTC. The rearrangement links TRBV9 to TRBJ2-7, with 14 bases matching TRBD2. V lost 3 bases, J lost 6 bases, and 2 bases stayed unmatched. Germline CDR1 SGDLS, CDR2 YYNGEE. This CDR3 is 14 amino acids long.

The chain has TRBV28 and TRBJ1-2; 7 positions match TRBD1. This CDR3 comprises 16 residues. J was trimmed by 6 bases and V by 2 bases; bases with no gene match: 12. Germline V gene data show CDR1 as MDHEN and CDR2 as SYDVKM. The CDR3 nucleotides are TGTGCCAGCAGTTTAACGGGCGGGACAGAAAGGCATGGCTACACCTTC. Its translation is CASSLTGGTERHGYTF.

The chain has TRBV6-5 and TRBJ1-2; 9 bases fit TRBD1. The CDR3 has 14 amino acids. CDR1 and CDR2 from the germline V gene are MNHEY and SVGAGI. Losses at the gene ends were 5 bases for V and 4 bases for J; bases not matched to a gene: 5. The chain's CDR3 is CASSPGTGFYGYTF. The DNA of the CDR3 is TGTGCCAGCAGTCCCGGGACAGGGTTCTATGGCTACACCTTC.

The chain uses TRBV9 and TRBJ2-1; 11 positions match TRBD2. Germline V gene lookup returns CDR1 SGDLS and CDR2 YYNGEE. This CDR3 spans 18 amino acids. V lost 0 bases to trimming and J lost 5 bases; unmatched junction nucleotides: 10. In DNA, the CDR3 is TGTGCCAGCAGCGTAGGACCCCTTACTAGCGGGAGAAACAATGAGCAGTTCTTC. This codes for CASSVGPLTSGRNNEQFF.

In DNA form, the CDR3 reads TGCAGCGATGGACAGGGGGATTGGTATGGCTACACCTTC. This sequence encodes CSDGQGDWYGYTF. This chain joins TRBV29-1 and TRBJ1-2; 10 positions match TRBD1. Germline V CDR1 and CDR2: SQVTM, ANQGSEA. The V segment lost 7 bases and the J segment 5 bases; nucleotides outside the gene matches: 7. This CDR3 spans 13 amino acids.

The V call is TRBV30, the J call TRBJ2-6; D uncertain. Germline lookup yields CDR1 GTSNPN and CDR2 SVGIG (reference sequence). V lost 2 bases and J lost 0, with 5 bases in between. The CDR3 extends over 14 amino acids. The DNA of the CDR3 is TGTGCCTGGAGTTTGGGCTCTGGGGCCAACGTCCTGACTTTC. It codes for CAWSLGSGANVLTF. The variable domain in full, completed from reference TRBV30 and TRBJ2-6, reads SQTIHQWPATLVQPVGSPLSLECTVEGTSNPNLYWYRQAAGRGLQLLFYSVGIGQISSEVPQNLSASRPQDRQFILSSKKLLLSDSGFYLCAWSLGSGANVLTFGAGSRLTVL.

The chain couples TRBV4-3 to TRBJ2-1; 7 nucleotides agree with TRBD2. Germline loops: CDR1 LGHNA, CDR2 YSLEER. The CDR3 length is 15 residues. After removal of 4 bases from V and 2 bases from J, the junction contained 5 bases not matched to a gene. CDR3 DNA sequence: TGCGCCAGCAGCCCCGGGACTACCCCCTACAATGAGCAGTTCTTC. This translates into CASSPGTTPYNEQFF.

CDR3 in DNA: TGTGCCAGTAGAAGACAGGATACCTACGAGCAGTACTTC. This codes for CASRRQDTYEQYF. The gene calls are TRBV19 and TRBJ2-7; tentative D call: TRBD1 (6 bases). This CDR3 has 13 residues. V was shortened by 6 bases and J by 2 bases, with 11 bases between the two germline ends. Germline CDR1 LNHDA, CDR2 SQIVND (reference sequence).

CDR3 residues: CASSFGSVYNEQFF. CDR3 nucleotide sequence: TGTGCCAGCAGCTTTGGTAGCGTTTACAATGAGCAGTTCTTC. The V and J genes are TRBV5-6 and TRBJ2-1; tentative D call: TRBD2 (5 bases). The CDR3 sequence is 14 residues long. Germline values: CDR1 SGHDT, CDR2 YYEEEE. V lost 2 bases to trimming and J lost 4 bases, with 10 bases between them.

This sequence joins TRBV27 and TRBJ2-3, with TRBD2 as a possible D gene (6 bases). The V and J ends lost 5 bases and 5 bases respectively, with 11 bases between them. The CDR3 spans 13 residues. Per the germline V gene, CDR1 is MNHEY and CDR2 is SMNVEV (reference sequence). Here the CDR3 DNA reads TGTGCCAGCAGTGCGGTCGGGGGAGATACGCAGTATTTT. This codes for CASSAVGGDTQYF.